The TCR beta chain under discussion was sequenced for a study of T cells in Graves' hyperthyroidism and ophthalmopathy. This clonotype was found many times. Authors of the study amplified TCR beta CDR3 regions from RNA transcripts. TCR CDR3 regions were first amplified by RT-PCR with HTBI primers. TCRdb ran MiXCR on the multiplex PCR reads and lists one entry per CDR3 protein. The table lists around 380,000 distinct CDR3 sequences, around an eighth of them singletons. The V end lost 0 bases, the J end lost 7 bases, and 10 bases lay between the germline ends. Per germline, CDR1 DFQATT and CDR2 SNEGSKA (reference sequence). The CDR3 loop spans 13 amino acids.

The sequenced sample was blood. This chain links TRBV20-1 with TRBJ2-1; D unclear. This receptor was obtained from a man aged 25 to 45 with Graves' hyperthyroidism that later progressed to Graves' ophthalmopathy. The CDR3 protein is CSARDFYGNEQFF. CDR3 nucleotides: TGCAGTGCTAGAGATTTTTATGGGAATGAGCAGTTCTTC.